This T cell receptor (beta chain) was identified in a study of OX40 agonist ivuxolimab in advanced cancers. As for the study in general: Ivuxolimab, an agonist antibody against OX40 (CD134), was given to patients. Study results and limitations: On average, CD8+ T cells had more expanded clones than CD4+.

Note on this clone: The antigen remains undetermined.

Trimming took 3 bases from V and 1 from J, leaving 12 bases between them. CDR1 is SGDLS and CDR2 is YYNGEE in the germline V gene. The CDR3 length is 15 residues. The method was immunoSEQ multiplex PCR; TCRdb's version includes in-frame clones alone and lacks a portion of them. The sample carries about 42,000 clones, approximately 86% recorded once. The cohort excluded patients with autoimmune disease history or systemic immunosuppression. V usage is TRBV9 and J usage is TRBJ2-3; TRBD1 is a possible D gene (6 bases). The specimen was CD4+ or CD8+ T cells sorted from blood, collected in a trial of the OX40 agonist ivuxolimab. This clonotype was sampled from an adult with an advanced solid tumor such as melanoma, head and neck, liver or kidney cancer. The DNA of the CDR3 is TGTGCCAGCAGCGCAGGGGTTTTTGGCACAGATACGCAGTATTTT. It yields the protein CASSAGVFGTDTQYF.